Included here is one T cell receptor beta chain sequence, with context. Its antigen is not identified. The sample belongs to a study of cytomegalovirus exposure and HLA in healthy donors. V lost 0 bases, J lost 6 bases, and 8 bases lay in between. The germline V gene encodes CDR1 SGHAT and CDR2 FQNNGV. This CDR3 contains 13 residues. PCR involved 60 Vbeta and 13 Jbeta primers. The table came from immunoSEQ multiplex PCR; TCRdb's copy has only in-frame clones and leaves some out. The sample carries approximately 120,000 clones, around 80% recorded once. Findings and limits, study-wide: A later analysis revealed that TCR association rates differed between HLA loci, peaking at DRB1 and bottoming out at HLA-C. Among the CMV-associated chains, a few were confirmed in vitro as specific for CMV antigens.

The origin of this receptor is a man aged 50 to 59 in good health and CMV-seronegative. The rearrangement links TRBV11-2 to TRBJ1-1; D gene uncertain. Sequenced material: PBMCs. CDR3 amino acids: CASSLEHVSEAFF. The CDR3 DNA follows: TGTGCCAGCAGCTTAGAACATGTATCTGAAGCTTTCTTT.